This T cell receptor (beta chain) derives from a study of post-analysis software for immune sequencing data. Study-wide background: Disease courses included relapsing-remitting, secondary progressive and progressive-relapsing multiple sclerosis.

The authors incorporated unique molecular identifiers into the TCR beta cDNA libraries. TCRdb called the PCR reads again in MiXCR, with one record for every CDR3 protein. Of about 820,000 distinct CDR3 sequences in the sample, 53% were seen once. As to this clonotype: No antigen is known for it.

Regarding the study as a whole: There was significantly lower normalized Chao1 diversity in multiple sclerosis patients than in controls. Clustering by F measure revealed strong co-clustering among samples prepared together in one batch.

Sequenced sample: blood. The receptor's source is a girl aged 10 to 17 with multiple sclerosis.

CDR3 residues: CASSSQYQETQYF. CDR3 nucleotide sequence: TGTGCCAGCTCATCCCAGTACCAAGAGACCCAGTACTTC. J is TRBJ2-5 and V is TRBV18; D is ambiguous. The CDR3 totals 13 residues. Per germline, CDR1 KGHSH and CDR2 LQKENI. Deletions cut 5 bases from V and 0 bases from J, with 7 bases between.